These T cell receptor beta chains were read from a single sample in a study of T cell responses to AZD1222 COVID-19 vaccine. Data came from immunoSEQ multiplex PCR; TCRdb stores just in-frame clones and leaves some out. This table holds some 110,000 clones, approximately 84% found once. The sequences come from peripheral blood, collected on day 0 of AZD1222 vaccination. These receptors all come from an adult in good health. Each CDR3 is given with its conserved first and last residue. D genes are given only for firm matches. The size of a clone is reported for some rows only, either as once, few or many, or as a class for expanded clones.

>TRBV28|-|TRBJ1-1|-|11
CASSFEGKAFF
TGTGCCAGCAGTTTCGAGGGGAAAGCTTTCTTT
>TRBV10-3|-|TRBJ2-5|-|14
CAISDWTNQETQYF
TGTGCCATCAGTGATTGGACAAACCAAGAGACCCAGTACTTC
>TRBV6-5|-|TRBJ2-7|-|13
CASRRQDSYEQYF
TGTGCCAGCAGACGACAGGACTCCTACGAGCAGTACTTC
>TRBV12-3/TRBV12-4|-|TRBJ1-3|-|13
CASSLAQGNTIYF
TGTGCCAGCAGTCTGGCTCAGGGAAACACCATATATTTT
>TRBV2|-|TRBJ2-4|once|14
CASSEERVGNIQYF
TGTGCCAGCAGTGAAGAAAGGGTAGGGAACATTCAGTACTTC
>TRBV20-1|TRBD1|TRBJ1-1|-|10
CSAGRQGTFF
TGCAGTGCTGGCCGACAGGGAACTTTCTTT
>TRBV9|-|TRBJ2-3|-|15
CASSVGVRPTDTQYF
TGTGCCAGCAGCGTCGGGGTCCGACCCACAGATACGCAGTATTTT
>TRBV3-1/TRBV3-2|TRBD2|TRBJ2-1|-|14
CASSRSGGYNEQFF
TGTGCCAGCAGCCGTAGCGGGGGATACAATGAGCAGTTCTTC
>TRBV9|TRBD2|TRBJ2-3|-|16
CASSASGTSGTDTQYF
TGTGCCAGCAGCGCCTCCGGGACTAGCGGCACAGATACGCAGTATTTT
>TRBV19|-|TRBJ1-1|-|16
CASSTPPGTRTSEAFF
TGTGCCAGTAGTACCCCCCCCGGGACAAGGACGTCTGAAGCTTTCTTT
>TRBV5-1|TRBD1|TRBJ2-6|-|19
CASSLALTGGGSGANVLTF
TGCGCCAGCAGCTTGGCGTTGACAGGGGGAGGATCTGGGGCCAACGTCCTGACTTTC
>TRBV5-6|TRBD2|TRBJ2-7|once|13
CASSAGGSYEQYF
TGTGCCAGCAGCGCGGGGGGCTCCTACGAGCAGTACTTC
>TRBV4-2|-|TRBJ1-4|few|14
CASSQDISAGQLFF
TGTGCCAGCAGCCAAGATATATCGGCAGGGCAACTGTTTTTT
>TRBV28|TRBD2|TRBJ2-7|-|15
CASSFGAGGRGEQYF
TGTGCCAGCAGTTTCGGGGCGGGAGGTAGGGGCGAGCAGTACTTC
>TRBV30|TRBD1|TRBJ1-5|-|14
CAWSGGTGAFPQHF
TGTGCCTGGAGTGGGGGGACAGGGGCTTTTCCCCAGCATTTT
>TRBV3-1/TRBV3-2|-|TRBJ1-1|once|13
CASSQEGSTEAFF
TGTGCCAGCAGCCAAGAGGGGAGCACTGAAGCTTTCTTT
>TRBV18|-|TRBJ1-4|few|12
CASSLMEEKLFF
TGTGCCAGCTCCCTCATGGAGGAAAAACTGTTTTTT
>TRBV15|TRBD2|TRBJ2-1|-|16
CATSRDLAGGDNEQFF
TGTGCCACCAGCAGAGACCTAGCGGGGGGGGACAATGAGCAGTTCTTC
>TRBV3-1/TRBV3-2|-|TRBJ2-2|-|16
CASSQEGTPITGELFF
TGTGCCAGCAGCCAAGAGGGTACTCCCATCACCGGGGAGCTGTTTTTT
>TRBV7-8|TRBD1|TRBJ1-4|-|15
CASSQAGTGGEKLFF
TGTGCCAGCAGCCAAGCCGGGACAGGGGGTGAAAAACTGTTTTTT
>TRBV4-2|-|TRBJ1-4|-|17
CASSPKGVILTNEKLFF
TGTGCCAGCAGCCCTAAGGGAGTGATTTTAACTAATGAAAAACTGTTTTTT
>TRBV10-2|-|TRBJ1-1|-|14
CASTGGALNTEAFF
TGCGCCAGCACTGGGGGGGCCCTAAACACTGAAGCTTTCTTT
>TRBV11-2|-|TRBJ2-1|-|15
CASSSAAISYNEQFF
TGTGCCAGCAGTTCAGCGGCCATCTCCTACAATGAGCAGTTCTTC
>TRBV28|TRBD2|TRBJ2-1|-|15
CASSSLAGELFEQFF
TGTGCCAGCAGTTCACTAGCGGGGGAGTTGTTTGAGCAGTTCTTC
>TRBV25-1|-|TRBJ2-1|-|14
CASSRVMQYNEQFF
TGTGCCAGCAGCCGGGTGATGCAGTACAATGAGCAGTTCTTC